One and the same sample provided the 2 T cell receptor beta chains below, sequenced in a study of T cells in Graves' hyperthyroidism and ophthalmopathy. The CDR3 regions of TCR beta were amplified from RNA transcripts. With the HTBI primer set, the TCR CDR3 went through a first round of RT-PCR. TCRdb re-analysed the multiplex PCR reads in MiXCR, keeping a single row per CDR3 protein. The sample includes 200,000 or so distinct CDR3 sequences, around 17% of them seen just once. Sequencing was carried out using blood. The receptors were sampled from a woman aged 45 to 65 with Graves' hyperthyroidism.

In this sample, this clonotype turned up many times. This chain links TRBV6-1 with TRBJ2-2; weak D call: TRBD2 (6 bases). Germline V gene lookup returns CDR1 MNHNS and CDR2 SASEGT. V lost 6 bases to trimming and J lost 4 bases, with 15 bases between them. This CDR3 contains 15 residues. The CDR3 protein is CASSLVLGGTGELFF. The CDR3 DNA follows: TGTGCCAGCAGCCTAGTGTTGGGAGGCACCGGGGAGCTGTTTTTT.

The rearrangement uses TRBV28 and TRBJ2-1, with 10 bases that match TRBD2. V dropped 10 bases and J dropped 9; count of bases not matched to a gene: 18. The CDR3 spans 16 residues. CDR1 MDHEN and CDR2 SYDVKM come from the germline V gene. Written as DNA, the CDR3 is TGTGCCACCCTGGGGGAGTCGGAGCGGGAGGGCTTTGAGCAGTTCTTC. It specifies CATLGESEREGFEQFF.